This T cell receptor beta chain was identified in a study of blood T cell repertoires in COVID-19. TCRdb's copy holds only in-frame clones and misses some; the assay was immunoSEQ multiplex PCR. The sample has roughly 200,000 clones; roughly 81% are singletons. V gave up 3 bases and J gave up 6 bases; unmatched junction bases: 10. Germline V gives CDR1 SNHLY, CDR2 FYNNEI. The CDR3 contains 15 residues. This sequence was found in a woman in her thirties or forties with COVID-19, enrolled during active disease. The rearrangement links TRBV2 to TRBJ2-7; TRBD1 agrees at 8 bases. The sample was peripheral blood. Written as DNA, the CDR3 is TGTGCCAGCAGTGATTCAGGGGGCTCCGTGGGCGAGCAGTACTTC. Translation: CASSDSGGSVGEQYF.